Included here is one T cell receptor beta chain sequence, with context. The antigen remains unidentified. The data derive from a study of response to subunit inactivated influenza vaccine. Whole-study findings and limits: Each seasonal flu vaccination may recruit only limited new T cells, authors suggested.

TCRdb redid the calling of the RT-PCR reads with MiXCR, one entry per CDR3 protein. Counted here are some 500,000 distinct CDR3 sequences, 10% to 15% occurring once; the ten biggest clones make up about an eighth. This CDR3 is 15 amino acids long. Trimming left V 7 bases short and J 1 base short, with 14 bases between. Germline CDR1 reads ENHRY; CDR2 reads SYGVKD. Material: PBMCs from blood, obtained 40 to 50 days after vaccination. The origin of this receptor is a man aged 50 to 59 who received an inactivated influenza vaccine. The V call is TRBV10-3, the J call TRBJ1-3; no clear D gene. CDR3 nucleotides: TGTGCCATCACCCCTAATTGGTCTTCTGGAAACACCATATATTTT. Its protein product is CAITPNWSSGNTIYF.